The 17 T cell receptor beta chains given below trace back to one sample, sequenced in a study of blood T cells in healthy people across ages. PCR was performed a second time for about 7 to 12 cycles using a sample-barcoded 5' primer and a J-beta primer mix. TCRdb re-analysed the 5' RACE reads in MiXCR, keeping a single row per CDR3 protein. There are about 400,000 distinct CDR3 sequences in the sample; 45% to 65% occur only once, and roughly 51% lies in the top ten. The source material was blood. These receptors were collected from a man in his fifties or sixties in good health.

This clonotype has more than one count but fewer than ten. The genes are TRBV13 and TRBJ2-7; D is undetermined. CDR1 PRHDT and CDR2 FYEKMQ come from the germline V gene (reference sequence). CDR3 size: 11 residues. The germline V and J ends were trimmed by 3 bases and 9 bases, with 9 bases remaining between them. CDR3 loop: CASSFLGRQYF. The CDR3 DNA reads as TGTGCCAGCAGCTTCTTAGGCCGGCAGTACTTC.

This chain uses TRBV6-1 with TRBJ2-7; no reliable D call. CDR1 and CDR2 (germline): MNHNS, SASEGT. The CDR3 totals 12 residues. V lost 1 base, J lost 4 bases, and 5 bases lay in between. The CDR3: CASSEDIYEQYF. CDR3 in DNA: TGTGCCAGCAGTGAAGACATTTACGAGCAGTACTTC.

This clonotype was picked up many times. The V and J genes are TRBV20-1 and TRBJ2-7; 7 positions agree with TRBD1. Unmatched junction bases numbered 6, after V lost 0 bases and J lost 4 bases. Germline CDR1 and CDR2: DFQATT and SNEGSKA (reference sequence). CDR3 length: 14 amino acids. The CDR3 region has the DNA TGCAGTGCTAGAGATGGGGGACAGAATTACGAGCAGTACTTC. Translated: CSARDGGQNYEQYF.

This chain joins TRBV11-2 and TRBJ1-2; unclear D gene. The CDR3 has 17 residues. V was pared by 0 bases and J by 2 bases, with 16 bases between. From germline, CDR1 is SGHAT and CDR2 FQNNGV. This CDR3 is CASSLEFRGFVNYGYTF. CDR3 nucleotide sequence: TGTGCCAGCAGCTTAGAATTCCGAGGTTTTGTAAACTATGGCTACACCTTC.

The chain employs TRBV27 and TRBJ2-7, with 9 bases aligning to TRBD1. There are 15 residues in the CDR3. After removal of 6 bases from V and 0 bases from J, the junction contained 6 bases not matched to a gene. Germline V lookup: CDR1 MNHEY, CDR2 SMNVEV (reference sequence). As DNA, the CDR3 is TGTGCCAGCAGGGACAGGGGACGGAGCTCCTACGAGCAGTACTTC. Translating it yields CASRDRGRSSYEQYF.

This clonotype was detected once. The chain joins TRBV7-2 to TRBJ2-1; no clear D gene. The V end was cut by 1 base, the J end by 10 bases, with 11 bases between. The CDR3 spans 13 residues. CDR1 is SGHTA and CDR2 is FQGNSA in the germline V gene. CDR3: CASSLEFRNEQFF. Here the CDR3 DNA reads TGTGCCAGCAGCTTAGAGTTCCGGAACGAGCAGTTCTTC.

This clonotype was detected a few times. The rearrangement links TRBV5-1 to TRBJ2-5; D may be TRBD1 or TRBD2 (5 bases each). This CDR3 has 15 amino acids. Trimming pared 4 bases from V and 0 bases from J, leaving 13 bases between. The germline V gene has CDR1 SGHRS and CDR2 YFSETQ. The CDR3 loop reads CASSPPGTYQETQYF. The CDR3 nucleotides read TGCGCCAGCAGCCCCCCCGGGACCTACCAAGAGACCCAGTACTTC.

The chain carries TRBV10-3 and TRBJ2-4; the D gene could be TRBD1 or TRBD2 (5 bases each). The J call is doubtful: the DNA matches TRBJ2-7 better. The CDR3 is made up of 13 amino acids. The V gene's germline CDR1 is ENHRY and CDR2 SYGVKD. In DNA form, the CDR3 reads TGTGCCATCAGTGATTTGTCAGGGAGCGAGCAGTACTTC. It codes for CAISDLSGSEQYF.

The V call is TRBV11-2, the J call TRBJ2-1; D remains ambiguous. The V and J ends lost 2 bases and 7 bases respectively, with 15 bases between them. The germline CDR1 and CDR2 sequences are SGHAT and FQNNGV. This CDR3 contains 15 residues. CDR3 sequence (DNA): TGTGCCAGCAGCTTAAGGAGTATAGTGGTTAATGAGCAGTTCTTC. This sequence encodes CASSLRSIVVNEQFF.

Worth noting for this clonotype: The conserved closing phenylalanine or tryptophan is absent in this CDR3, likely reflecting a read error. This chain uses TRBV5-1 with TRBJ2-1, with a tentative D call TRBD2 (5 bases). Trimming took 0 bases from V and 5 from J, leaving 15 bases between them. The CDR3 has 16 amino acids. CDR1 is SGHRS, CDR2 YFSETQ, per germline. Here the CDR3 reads CASSLAGSGSNNEQFV. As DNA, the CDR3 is TGCGCCAGCAGCTTGGCGGGCAGCGGATCGAACAATGAGCAGTTCGTC.

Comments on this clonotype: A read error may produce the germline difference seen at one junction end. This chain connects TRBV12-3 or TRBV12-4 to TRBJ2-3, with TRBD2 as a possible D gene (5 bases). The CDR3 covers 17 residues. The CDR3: CASSFVHGRVSADAQYF. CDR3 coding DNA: TGTGCCAGCAGTTTCGTCCATGGCCGAGTTAGCGCAGATGCGCAGTATTTT.

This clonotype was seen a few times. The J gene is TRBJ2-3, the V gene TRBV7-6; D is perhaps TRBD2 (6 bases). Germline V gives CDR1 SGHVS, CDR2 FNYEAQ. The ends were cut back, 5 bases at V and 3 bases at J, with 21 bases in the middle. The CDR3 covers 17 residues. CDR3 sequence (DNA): TGTGCCAGCAGCCCCCAGGCTGGCGGGGTTTTGACAGATACGCAGTATTTT. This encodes CASSPQAGGVLTDTQYF.

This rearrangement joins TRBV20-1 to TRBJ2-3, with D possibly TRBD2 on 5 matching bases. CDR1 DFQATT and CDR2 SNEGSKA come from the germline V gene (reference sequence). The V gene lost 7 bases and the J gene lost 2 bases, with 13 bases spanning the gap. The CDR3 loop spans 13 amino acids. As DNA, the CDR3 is TGCAGTGTTGAGCGGAGCCTCACAGATACGCAGTATTTT. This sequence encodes CSVERSLTDTQYF.

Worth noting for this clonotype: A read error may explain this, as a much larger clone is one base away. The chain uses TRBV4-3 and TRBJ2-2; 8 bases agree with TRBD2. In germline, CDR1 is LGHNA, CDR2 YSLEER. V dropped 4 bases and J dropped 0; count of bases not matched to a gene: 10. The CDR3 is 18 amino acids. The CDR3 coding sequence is TGCGCCAGCAGCCCAACGAAGGGCGGGGGGACGAACACCGGGGAGCTGTTTTTT. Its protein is CASSPTKGGGTNTGELFF.

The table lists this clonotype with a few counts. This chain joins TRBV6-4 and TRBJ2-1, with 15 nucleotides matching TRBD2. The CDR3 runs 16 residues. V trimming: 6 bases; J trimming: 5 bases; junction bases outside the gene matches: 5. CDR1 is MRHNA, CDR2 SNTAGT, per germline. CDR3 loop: CASSPGTSGGNNEQFF. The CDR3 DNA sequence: TGTGCCAGCAGCCCTGGGACTAGCGGGGGGAACAATGAGCAGTTCTTC.

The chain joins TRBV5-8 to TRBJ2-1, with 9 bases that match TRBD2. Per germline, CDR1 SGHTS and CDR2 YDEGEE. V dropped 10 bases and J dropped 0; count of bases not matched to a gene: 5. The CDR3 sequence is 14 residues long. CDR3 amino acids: CAWDSGSSYNEQFF. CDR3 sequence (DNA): TGTGCCTGGGATAGCGGGAGCTCCTACAATGAGCAGTTCTTC.

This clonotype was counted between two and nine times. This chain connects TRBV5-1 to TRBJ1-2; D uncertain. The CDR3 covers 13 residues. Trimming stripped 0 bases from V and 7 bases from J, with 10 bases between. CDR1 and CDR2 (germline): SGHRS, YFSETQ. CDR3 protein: CASSLGVGIGYTF. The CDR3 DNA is TGCGCCAGCAGCTTGGGAGTGGGTATTGGCTACACCTTC.